This T cell receptor (beta chain) was captured by sequencing in a study of shared clonotypes between healthy human individuals. About the research overall: Donors were two women and a few men aged 18 to 49. CD4 naive and CD4 memory each took three plates per donor, while CD8 naive took two and CD8 memory one.

Several immunoSEQ plates received, in even portions, the genomic DNA of each subset. Some clones are missing from TCRdb's copy, which holds only in-frame ones; the method was immunoSEQ multiplex PCR. The sample yields some 2 million clones, roughly 94% seen once. A CD45RA+ naive subset and a CD45RA-negative memory subset were split from CD4+ cells. Specimen: naive CD4+ T cells sorted from blood. Subset of the sample: CD45RA+ positively selected. This TCR came from a man between 18 and 35 years old in good health.

The CDR3 nucleotides read TGTGCCAGCAGCTACCCCTACAGGGATCTACAAGAGACCCAGTACTTC. Its translation is CASSYPYRDLQETQYF. This sequence joins TRBV5-6 and TRBJ2-5; D possibly corresponds to TRBD1 (6 bases). From germline, CDR1 is SGHDT and CDR2 YYEEEE. This CDR3 has 16 amino acids. Trimming stripped 3 bases from V and 2 bases from J, with 17 bases between. Based on the CDR3 plus reference TRBV5-6 and TRBJ2-5, the full variable domain is DAGVTQSPTHLIKTRGQQVTLRCSPKSGHDTVSWYQQALGQGPQFIFQYYEEEERQRGNFPDRFSGHQFPNYSSELNVNALLLGDSALYLCASSYPYRDLQETQYFGPGTRLLVL.